This T cell receptor beta chain emerged from a study of blood T cell repertoires in COVID-19. The method was immunoSEQ multiplex PCR; TCRdb's version includes in-frame clones alone and lacks a portion of them. Among 110,000 to 150,000 clones, over 75% were seen once, and the ten largest hold over 35%. Looked up from germline, CDR1 is MNHEY and CDR2 is SVGEGT. The CDR3 totals 13 residues. The V gene lost 6 bases and the J gene lost 9 bases, with 17 bases spanning the gap. This rearrangement joins TRBV6-2 or TRBV6-3 to TRBJ2-5; tentatively, D is TRBD2 (6 bases). Source material: peripheral blood. The sequence was collected from a human donor in a cohort sampled during active COVID-19. Written as DNA, the CDR3 is TGTGCCAGCAGCGAAGACACGGGGGTTGCCCAGTACTTC. Residues: CASSEDTGVAQYF.